Listed here are 21 T cell receptor beta chains from one sample, sequenced in a study of CD8 T cells in ankylosing spondylitis. TCRdb re-called the 5' RACE reads with MiXCR, one entry per CDR3 protein. Of a few hundred thousand distinct CDR3 sequences in the sample, approximately 20% are singletons; the top ten hold around 16%. No antigens are known for them. Study-level points and caveats: Made up of several highly homologous variants, a TCR beta motif appeared characteristic of ankylosing spondylitis blood.

The specimen was blood, either unsorted or a sorted T cell fraction (not recorded which). These receptors were obtained from a male donor with ankylosing spondylitis.

A few counts support this clonotype. The V and J genes are TRBV10-3 and TRBJ2-3; TRBD2 aligns across 11 bases. Losses at the gene ends were 3 bases for V and 4 bases for J; bases not matched to a gene: 6. Germline CDR1 ENHRY, CDR2 SYGVKD. This CDR3 region has 16 residues. The CDR3 DNA is TGTGCCATCAGTGATAGGTTACTAGCGGGAGCAGATACGCAGTATTTT. As protein: CAISDRLLAGADTQYF.

This chain connects TRBV5-6 to TRBJ2-4, with 8 bases matching TRBD2. Germline V CDR1 and CDR2: SGHDT, YYEEEE. Trimming cost V 0 bases and J 10 bases; bases outside gene matches: 9. The CDR3 spans 15 residues. The DNA for the CDR3 is TGTGCCAGCAGCTTGGGGTATGCGGGAGGATGGATTCAGTACTTC. Translating it yields CASSLGYAGGWIQYF.

The chain joins TRBV7-2 to TRBJ1-2, with 7 bases aligning to TRBD1. This CDR3 is built from 14 residues. J was trimmed by 3 bases and V by 6 bases; bases with no gene match: 7. The V gene's germline CDR1 is SGHTA and CDR2 FQGNSA. The CDR3 is CASSPPGTDYGYTF. The CDR3 DNA follows: TGTGCCAGCAGTCCCCCCGGGACAGACTATGGCTACACCTTC.

The V gene is TRBV7-8, the J gene TRBJ2-3; TRBD2 aligns across 7 bases. Per germline, CDR1 SGHVS and CDR2 FQNEAQ. V was pared by 5 bases and J by 2 bases, with 4 bases of the junction left unmatched. The CDR3 is made up of 14 amino acids. The DNA for the CDR3 is TGTGCCAGCAGCCAACTAGCGAACACAGATACGCAGTATTTT. This gives the protein CASSQLANTDTQYF.

V and J are TRBV11-3 and TRBJ2-7; D is unresolved. V lost 0 bases, J lost 7 bases, and 22 bases lay in between. The CDR3 has 17 residues. Germline lookup yields CDR1 SGHNT and CDR2 YENEEA. The CDR3 DNA follows: TGTGCCAGCAGCTTAGAATTGACGAACGTATGCCGTGAGGAGCAGTACTTC. It specifies CASSLELTNVCREEQYF. Filled out from reference TRBV11-3 and TRBJ2-7, the complete variable domain reads EAGVVQSPRYKIIEKKQPVAFWCNPISGHNTLYWYLQNLGQGPELLIRYENEEAVDDSQLPKDRFSAERLKGVDSTLKIQPAELGDSAVYLCASSLELTNVCREEQYFGPGTRLTVT.

This clonotype came up many times. The CDR3 is CASSVSRGSGELFF. The CDR3 nucleotides read TGTGCCAGCAGCGTCAGCAGGGGATCCGGGGAGCTGTTTTTT. V usage is TRBV9 and J usage is TRBJ2-2; weak D call: TRBD1 (6 bases). Trimming left V 2 bases short and J 6 bases short, with 11 bases between. Germline assignment: CDR1 SGDLS and CDR2 YYNGEE. The CDR3 sequence is 14 residues long.

The V gene is TRBV20-1, the J gene TRBJ2-3, with TRBD2 as a possible D gene (6 bases). V was cut by 2 bases and J by 0 bases, with 12 bases left in between. CDR3 length: 15 residues. Germline V lookup: CDR1 DFQATT, CDR2 SNEGSKA (reference sequence). CDR3 in DNA: TGCAGTGCTAGAAACCTAGCGACTAGCACAGATACGCAGTATTTT. It encodes CSARNLATSTDTQYF.

This clonotype was counted only a few times. The gene calls are TRBV5-6 and TRBJ2-3, with D hard to call. In germline, CDR1 is SGHDT, CDR2 YYEEEE. The CDR3 length is 14 residues. V lost 3 bases, J lost 2 bases, and 10 bases lay in between. In DNA form, the CDR3 reads TGTGCCAGCAGCTCCCCAGTTCCCACAGATACGCAGTATTTT. It specifies CASSSPVPTDTQYF.

This clonotype was observed a few times. The chain combines TRBV7-2 with TRBJ1-4; D is possibly TRBD1 (5 bases). The CDR3 spans 12 residues. Between the trimmed V and J ends, which lost 5 bases and 11 bases, there was a span of 12 bases. CDR1 is SGHTA and CDR2 is FQGNSA in the germline V gene. CDR3 sequence: CASSPLRGKLFF. CDR3 DNA sequence: TGTGCCAGCAGCCCCCTCCGGGGGAAACTGTTTTTT.

This clonotype was seen only a few times. The chain carries TRBV7-8 and TRBJ2-5; 11 bases agree with TRBD2. The CDR3 has 16 amino acids. V dropped 2 bases and J dropped 2; count of bases not matched to a gene: 4. CDR1 and CDR2 (germline): SGHVS, FQNEAQ. The CDR3 sequence: CASSLRTSGSQETQYF. CDR3 bases: TGTGCCAGCAGCTTAAGGACTAGCGGGTCTCAAGAGACCCAGTACTTC.

The chain links TRBV9 to TRBJ2-1, with TRBD2 matching over 8 bases. The junction had 11 bases not matched to a gene; V was cut back by 3 bases and J by 12 bases. This CDR3 is built from 14 residues. Germline V gene lookup returns CDR1 SGDLS and CDR2 YYNGEE. The CDR3 spells CASSELAGRSGQFF. In DNA, the CDR3 is TGTGCCAGCAGCGAGCTAGCGGGTAGGTCGGGGCAGTTCTTC.

This chain uses TRBV11-3 with TRBJ2-1; the match to TRBD2 covers 7 bases. The V gene end was trimmed by 2 bases and the J gene end by 5 bases; junction bases not matched to a gene: 6. This CDR3 comprises 15 residues. Germline loops: CDR1 SGHNT, CDR2 YENEEA. In DNA, the CDR3 is TGTGCCAGCAGCTTATGGGGAGGGCCCAACAATGAGCAGTTCTTC. This sequence encodes CASSLWGGPNNEQFF.

This clonotype was observed a handful of times. J is TRBJ2-1 and V is TRBV3-1; D perhaps matches TRBD1 (5 bases). The CDR3 has 17 amino acids. V lost 4 bases, J lost 0 bases, and 16 bases lay in between. Per the germline V gene, CDR1 is LGHDT and CDR2 is YNNKEL (reference sequence). CDR3 DNA: TGTGCCAGCAGCCGCCTTCGGACAAGCCGCTCCTACAATGAGCAGTTCTTC. Translation gives CASSRLRTSRSYNEQFF.

This clonotype has just a few counts. This rearrangement joins TRBV28 to TRBJ2-7; possible D gene TRBD1, 6 bases. Deletions cut 5 bases from V and 1 base from J, with 15 bases between. CDR3 length: 15 amino acids. Germline V gene sequence: CDR1 MDHEN, CDR2 SYDVKM. The CDR3: CASSATGSRSYEQYF. In nucleotides, the CDR3 is TGTGCCAGCAGTGCCACAGGGTCTAGATCCTACGAGCAGTACTTC.

The genes are TRBV7-2 and TRBJ1-6; 7 nucleotides line up with TRBD1. Germline CDR1 is SGHTA and CDR2 is FQGNSA. Losses at the gene ends were 4 bases for V and 7 bases for J; bases not matched to a gene: 4. The CDR3 spans 14 residues. The CDR3 loop is CASSSGTENSPLHF. For the CDR3, the DNA is TGTGCCAGCAGCTCGGGGACAGAGAATTCACCCCTCCACTTT.

The chain uses TRBV6-2 or TRBV6-3 and TRBJ2-5; D perhaps matches TRBD2 (6 bases). Germline V CDR1 and CDR2: MNHEY, SVGEGT. Trimming shortened V by 3 bases and J by 5 bases, and 19 bases separated the two germline ends. The CDR3 length is 16 residues. CDR3 in amino acids: CASSYLRESVSETQYF. CDR3 bases: TGTGCCAGCAGTTATTTACGGGAGAGCGTCTCGGAGACCCAGTACTTC.

Many counts were recorded for this clonotype. This chain uses TRBV7-3 with TRBJ2-3; the match to TRBD1 covers 8 bases. The ends lost 3 bases at V and 3 bases at J; junction bases unmatched: 5. Germline V CDR1 and CDR2: SGHTA, FQGTGA. This CDR3 has 15 amino acids. CDR3 sequence (DNA): TGTGCCAGCAGCTTCAGGGGGCTAAGGACAGATACGCAGTATTTT. It encodes CASSFRGLRTDTQYF. Full variable domain (outside the CDR3, taken from reference TRBV7-3 and TRBJ2-3): GAGVSQTPSNKVTEKGKYVELRCDPISGHTALYWYRQSLGQGPEFLIYFQGTGAADDSGLPNDRFFAVRPEGSVSTLKIQRTERGDSAVYLCASSFRGLRTDTQYFGPGTRLTVL.

This rearrangement joins TRBV29-1 to TRBJ2-1; 9 bases line up with TRBD2. V gave up 3 bases and J gave up 5 bases; unmatched junction bases: 14. The CDR3 is 17 amino acids. Germline lookup yields CDR1 SQVTM and CDR2 ANQGSEA. Here the CDR3 reads CSVDGLGTGLAHNEQFF. DNA of the CDR3: TGCAGCGTTGATGGGCTGGGGACCGGACTAGCGCACAATGAGCAGTTCTTC.

This sequence joins TRBV6-2 or TRBV6-3 and TRBJ2-4, with 8 bases matching TRBD2. From germline, CDR1 is MNHEY and CDR2 SVGEGT. This CDR3 comprises 14 residues. The junction had 8 bases not matched to a gene; V was cut back by 6 bases and J by 7 bases. In DNA form, the CDR3 reads TGTGCCAGCAGGGAGGCGGGGGGCCAGAACATTCAGTACTTC. It is translated as CASREAGGQNIQYF.

This clonotype was counted only a few times. The chain links TRBV12-3 or TRBV12-4 to TRBJ2-7; TRBD2 aligns across 10 bases. CDR3 length: 15 amino acids. Germline trimming cut 0 bases from V and 4 bases from J; bases unmatched to any gene: 3. DNA for the CDR3: TGTGCCAGCAGTTTAGCCGCTAGCGGGAGATACGAGCAGTACTTC. Protein: CASSLAASGRYEQYF.

The sample holds a few counts of this clonotype. This sequence joins TRBV24-1 and TRBJ2-3; TRBD1 might be the D (6 bases). CDR1 is KGHDR and CDR2 is SFDVKD in the germline V gene. Trimming removed 4 bases from V and 5 bases from J, with 15 bases in between. The CDR3 is made up of 15 amino acids. The CDR3 loop is CATSDQHRVGDTQYF. DNA of the CDR3: TGTGCCACCAGTGACCAGCACAGGGTTGGAGATACGCAGTATTTT.